Sequencing of this T cell receptor (beta chain) was carried out in a study of blood T cell repertoires in COVID-19. Study background: T cells, B-cell-depleted T cells, or PBMCs supplied cDNA or gDNA.

Germline CDR1 reads SGHVS; CDR2 reads FNYEAQ. The length of the CDR3 is 15 residues. J lost 5 bases, V lost 4 bases, and 9 bases had no gene match. TCRdb's copy holds only in-frame clones and misses some; the assay was immunoSEQ multiplex PCR. The data hold fewer than 300,000 clones, with about 91% observed a single time. The sequence came from a person aged 18 to 35 with COVID-19, enrolled during active disease. Sequenced sample: peripheral blood. The gene calls are TRBV7-6 and TRBJ2-7, with TRBD2 matching 9 bases. The CDR3 DNA follows: TGTGCCAGCAGCTCCAAGGTTTTAGCGGGAGACGAGCAGTACTTC. Amino acids: CASSSKVLAGDEQYF. The whole variable domain, remainder taken from reference TRBV7-6 and TRBJ2-7, is GAGVSQSPRYKVTKRGQDVALRCDPISGHVSLYWYRQALGQGPEFLTYFNYEAQQDKSGLPNDRFSAERPEGSISTLTIQRTEQRDSAMYRCASSSKVLAGDEQYFGPGTRLTVT.